This T cell receptor beta chain emerged from a study of T-cell memory formation after mild COVID-19 (dated by TCRdb to the early 2020s). Turning to the overall study: TCR sequence clusters from the two donors were found to be largely donor specific. In a couple of donors, T-cell clones that expanded and contracted after mild COVID-19 were tracked by sequencing TCRalpha and TCRbeta repertoires over time. The cohort comprised two young, previously healthy adult volunteers, one female and one male. Findings and caveats that apply to the study as a whole: SARS-CoV-2 specificity was not confirmed for the second-wave clones peaking on day 37. Some responding clones were detected in pre-infection memory, suggesting pre-existing cross-reactive memory T cells joined the SARS-CoV-2 response. Contracting CD4+ clones appeared mostly in the CM and EM memory subsets, whereas CD8+ clones were enriched in EMRA. Clones that contracted from day 15 to 85 showed balanced CD4/CD8 phenotypes, whereas a second wave of clones that expanded from day 15 to 37 leaned towards CD4+. The study covered only two mild cases, and larger cohorts including severe cases with pre-infection samples were considered necessary.

For sequencing, an Illumina NovaSeq 6000 was employed. TCRalpha and TCRbeta cDNA libraries were constructed by 5'RACE with constant-segment primers, with sample barcodes and unique molecular identifiers being introduced. RNA was extracted from every sample with Trizol reagent. Amplification of the libraries took two PCR steps, and the second step added a second sample barcode plus Illumina TruSeq adapters. Libraries were sequenced on an Illumina NovaSeq with 2 x 150 bp paired-end reads. The paper's data handling went like this. Reads were demultiplexed and collapsed into UMI-guided consensus sequences with migec v1.2.7. Using mixcr v2.1.11, the UMI consensuses were aligned to TRA and TRB V and J templates and assembled into clonotypes. Expanded or contracted clonotypes were those called significant by both edgeR and NoisET, with noise models trained on biological replicates. edgeR calls used a false discovery rate-adjusted p below 0.01 and a log2 fold-change threshold of 1. As an exploratory analysis of dynamics, max-normalized trajectories of the 1000 most abundant clonotypes were examined by PCA with hierarchical clustering. Separately sequenced CD4+ and CD8+ repertoires were used to assign a CD4 or CD8 phenotype to each responding clone. TCRdb took the public reads, trimmed them with fastp at Q25, ran MiXCR for clone calling and kept in-frame beta chains. When rows share a CDR3 protein, they turn into one entry using the most common DNA and genes. The V and J calls were not made by the authors but by TCRdb's processing. This sample holds fewer than 550,000 distinct CDR3 sequences; around 20% were observed only once. Roughly 8.4% of the sample comes from the top ten.

PBMCs were isolated by Ficoll-Paque density gradient centrifugation. V trim: 0 bases; J trim: 1 base; unmatched bases: 4. From the cysteine up to the phenylalanine, the CDR3 has a length of 18 residues. The read is trimmed to its CDR3 DNA, 54 bases read in frame from base 1. CDR1 and CDR2 are drawn from the germline V gene: MGHRA, YSYEKL. Turning to this clonotype: This receptor's antigen is unknown. No much larger clone exists at a distance of one base, and base qualities are not known.

The sequence was collected from an adult woman who had mild COVID-19 (a few samples of this study predate the infection). The sample titles of this study are shuffled in the database, so cell type and time point are left out; the donor was told from shared clones. The material sequenced was PBMCs or a T cell subset sorted from them (not recorded which). The chain is made from TRBV4-1 and TRBJ2-5, with TRBD2 matching 14 junction bases. Here the CDR3 is given as CASSQEPGLAGAQETQYF. The nucleotides are TGCGCCAGCAGCCAAGAACCGGGACTAGCGGGGGCCCAAGAGACCCAGTACTTC.